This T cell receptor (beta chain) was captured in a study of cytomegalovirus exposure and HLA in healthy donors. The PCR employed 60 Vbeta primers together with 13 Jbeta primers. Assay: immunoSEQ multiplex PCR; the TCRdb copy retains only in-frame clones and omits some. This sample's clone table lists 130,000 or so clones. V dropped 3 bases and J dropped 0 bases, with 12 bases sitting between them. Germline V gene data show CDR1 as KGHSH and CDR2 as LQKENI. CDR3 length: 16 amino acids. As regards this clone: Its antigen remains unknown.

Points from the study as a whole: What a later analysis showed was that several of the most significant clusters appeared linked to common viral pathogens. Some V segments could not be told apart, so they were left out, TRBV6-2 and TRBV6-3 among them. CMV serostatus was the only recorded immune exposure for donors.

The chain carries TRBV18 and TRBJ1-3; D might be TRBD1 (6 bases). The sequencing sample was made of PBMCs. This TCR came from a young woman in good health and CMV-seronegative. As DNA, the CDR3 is TGTGCCAGCTCACCTCGGGGACACAGCTCTGGAAACACCATATATTTT. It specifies CASSPRGHSSGNTIYF.